Shown below are 20 T cell receptor beta chains from a single sample sequenced in a study of blood T cell repertoires in COVID-19. Clones were read by immunoSEQ multiplex PCR, and TCRdb kept only the in-frame ones, dropping some. This sample has about 380,000 clones, with roughly 91% found just once. Sequencing was done on a sample of PBMCs or T cells enriched from blood (not recorded which). Source of these receptors: a woman aged 18-29 years who had recovered from COVID-19.

V gene TRBV4-1 combines with J gene TRBJ2-1, with TRBD2 matching 7 bases. Per the germline V gene, CDR1 is MGHRA and CDR2 is YSYEKL. V shed 2 bases and J 7 bases; nucleotides not matched to a gene: 11. The length of the CDR3 is 16 residues. The CDR3 sequence is CASSQFLAGGGNEQFF. Here the CDR3 DNA reads TGCGCCAGCAGCCAATTCTTAGCGGGCGGGGGAAATGAGCAGTTCTTC.

The genes are TRBV7-9 and TRBJ1-3, with D possibly being TRBD1 (5 bases). The V end lost 2 bases, the J end lost 4 bases, and 15 bases lay between the germline ends. Germline CDR1 SEHNR, CDR2 FQNEAQ (reference sequence). This CDR3 contains 16 residues. The CDR3 sequence: CASSLISGQGGNTIYF. In DNA form, the CDR3 reads TGTGCCAGCAGCTTAATTTCCGGACAAGGCGGAAACACCATATATTTT.

The gene calls are TRBV27 and TRBJ1-1; D call uncertain. Germline assignment: CDR1 MNHEY and CDR2 SMNVEV (reference sequence). The V end was cut by 0 bases, the J end by 2 bases, with 13 bases between. This CDR3 comprises 16 residues. The CDR3 spells CASSLSRSPPNTEAFF. CDR3 DNA: TGTGCCAGCAGTTTATCGCGGAGCCCTCCAAACACTGAAGCTTTCTTT.

The chain joins TRBV7-9 to TRBJ1-1; 8 positions match TRBD1. CDR3 size: 17 residues. V dropped 4 bases and J dropped 1; count of bases not matched to a gene: 11. Per germline, CDR1 SEHNR and CDR2 FQNEAQ (reference sequence). The CDR3 bases are TGTGCCAGCAGCTCCGTCCCGGGACAGGAGAAGAACACTGAAGCTTTCTTT. It codes for CASSSVPGQEKNTEAFF.

This chain joins TRBV7-2 and TRBJ2-1; 8 nucleotides line up with TRBD1. This CDR3 spans 15 amino acids. Germline V gene lookup returns CDR1 SGHTA and CDR2 FQGNSA. The V and J ends lost 6 bases and 9 bases, in that order; junction bases with no gene match: 13. The CDR3 loop is CASSHRGQGASEQFF. In nucleotides, the CDR3 is TGTGCCAGCAGTCACCGGGGGCAGGGGGCTAGTGAGCAGTTCTTC. The whole variable domain, remainder taken from reference TRBV7-2 and TRBJ2-1, is GAGVSQSPSNKVTEKGKDVELRCDPISGHTALYWYRQSLGQGLEFLIYFQGNSAPDKSGLPSDRFSAERTGGSVSTLTIQRTQQEDSAVYLCASSHRGQGASEQFFGPGTRLTVL.

This clone was picked up one time. The rearrangement links TRBV3-1 (or the pseudogene TRBV3-2) to TRBJ2-3, with TRBD2 matching over 9 bases. CDR1 and CDR2 (germline): LGHDT, YNNKEL (reference sequence). V was clipped by 1 base and J by 5 bases; unmatched bases: 7. The CDR3 contains 16 residues. In DNA form, the CDR3 reads TGTGCCAGCAGCCAAGCCGGCGGGGGGGCCAGAGATACGCAGTATTTT. It yields the protein CASSQAGGGARDTQYF.

This chain uses TRBV4-3 with TRBJ2-7, with a possible D match to TRBD1 (6 bases). Trimming took 0 bases from V and 3 from J, leaving 12 bases between them. This CDR3 is 15 amino acids long. The germline gives CDR1 LGHNA, CDR2 YSLEER. CDR3 residues: CASSQEEQGIYEQYF. The CDR3 DNA follows: TGCGCCAGCAGCCAAGAGGAACAGGGCATCTACGAGCAGTACTTC.

CDR3 in DNA: TGTGCCAGCTCACCACCTGGGTCAGGAATTAATGAAAAACTGTTTTTT. Its translation is CASSPPGSGINEKLFF. The chain has TRBV18 and TRBJ1-4; D gene ambiguous. Germline loops: CDR1 KGHSH, CDR2 LQKENI. The germline V and J ends were trimmed by 0 bases and 4 bases, with 12 bases remaining between them. The CDR3 extends over 16 amino acids.

V gene TRBV19 combines with J gene TRBJ1-3; D might be TRBD1 (6 bases). Trimming pared 8 bases from V and 1 base from J, leaving 21 bases between. The germline CDR1 and CDR2 sequences are LNHDA and SQIVND (reference sequence). CDR3 length equals 17 residues. CDR3 DNA sequence: TGTGCCAGTCGCCCACACCGGGACACATCTTCTGGAAACACCATATATTTT. This sequence encodes CASRPHRDTSSGNTIYF.

This clone was detected a few times. V and J are TRBV6-5 and TRBJ2-7; TRBD2 matches at 8 bases. Trimming removed 0 bases from V and 1 base from J; junction bases left unmatched: 5. CDR1 and CDR2 from the germline V gene are MNHEY and SVGAGI. The CDR3 runs to 16 residues. CDR3 bases: TGTGCCAGCAGTTACTCGGTGGGCGGGGGGTCCTACGAGCAGTACTTC. This gives the protein CASSYSVGGGSYEQYF.

CDR3 amino acids: CASRPRRSTDTQYF. CDR3 DNA sequence: TGTGCCAGCAGACCTAGACGGAGCACAGATACGCAGTATTTT. The V call is TRBV27, the J call TRBJ2-3; D unresolved. The germline CDR1 and CDR2 sequences are MNHEY and SMNVEV (reference sequence). This CDR3 comprises 14 residues. With 6 bases removed from V and 0 bases from J, the gap between germline ends came to 10 bases.

This chain connects TRBV6-5 to TRBJ2-7, with D perhaps matching TRBD1 (6 bases). The V gene lost 2 bases and the J gene lost 2 bases, with 7 bases spanning the gap. The CDR3 is made up of 13 amino acids. Germline V CDR1 and CDR2: MNHEY, SVGAGI. CDR3 region: CASSYGDTYEQYF. Here the CDR3 DNA reads TGTGCCAGCAGTTACGGGGACACCTACGAGCAGTACTTC.

This sequence joins TRBV7-9 and TRBJ1-2; D may be TRBD1 (6 bases). The CDR3 sequence is 14 residues long. The V gene's germline CDR1 is SEHNR and CDR2 FQNEAQ (reference sequence). V was shortened by 5 bases and J by 6 bases, with 16 bases between the two germline ends. This chain's CDR3 is CASSPGLGAHGYTF. For the CDR3, the DNA is TGTGCCAGCAGCCCCGGGTTGGGGGCCCATGGCTACACCTTC.

The chain is built from TRBV18 and TRBJ1-4; 11 nucleotides agree with TRBD1. The V gene end was trimmed by 6 bases and the J gene end by 6 bases; junction bases not matched to a gene: 6. The CDR3 runs to 15 residues. Germline V gene lookup returns CDR1 KGHSH and CDR2 LQKENI. The CDR3 is CASSGQGARYEKLFF. In DNA, the CDR3 is TGTGCCAGCTCTGGACAGGGGGCGCGGTATGAAAAACTGTTTTTT. Full variable domain (outside the CDR3, taken from reference TRBV18 and TRBJ1-4): NAGVMQNPRHLVRRRGQEARLRCSPMKGHSHVYWYRQLPEEGLKFMVYLQKENIIDESGMPKERFSAEFPKEGPSILRIQQVVRGDSAAYFCASSGQGARYEKLFFGSGTQLSVL.

The genes are TRBV3-1 (or the pseudogene TRBV3-2) and TRBJ1-6; the match to TRBD1 covers 8 bases. The CDR3 has 16 residues. The germline gives CDR1 LGHDT, CDR2 YNNKEL (reference sequence). The V gene end was trimmed by 5 bases and the J gene end by 9 bases; junction bases not matched to a gene: 12. The CDR3 spells CASSFYDRGMVSPLHF. Here the CDR3 DNA reads TGTGCCAGCAGCTTCTACGACAGGGGCATGGTTTCACCCCTCCACTTT.

This clone was found a few times. The rearrangement uses TRBV15 and TRBJ1-1; 7 nucleotides match TRBD1. With 1 base clipped from V and 7 bases from J, the junction kept 6 bases outside the gene matches. This CDR3 has 14 amino acids. Per the germline V gene, CDR1 is LNHNV and CDR2 is YYDKDF (reference sequence). The chain's CDR3 is CATSRAARQGEAFF. CDR3 coding DNA: TGTGCCACCAGCAGAGCGGCCAGACAGGGTGAAGCTTTCTTT.

The J gene is TRBJ2-2, the V gene TRBV6-1; perhaps TRBD1 as D (6 bases). With 4 bases removed from V and 4 bases from J, the gap between germline ends came to 19 bases. Germline V gene data show CDR1 as MNHNS and CDR2 as SASEGT. The CDR3 extends over 17 amino acids. Here the CDR3 reads CASSVVQGRFSTGELFF. The CDR3 DNA is TGTGCCAGCAGTGTCGTTCAGGGGCGGTTTAGCACCGGGGAGCTGTTTTTT.

This chain links TRBV9 with TRBJ2-5; D is possibly TRBD2 (7 bases). This CDR3 has 15 residues. Germline V gives CDR1 SGDLS, CDR2 YYNGEE. V lost 4 bases and J 4 bases, leaving 17 bases between the germline ends. The CDR3, as DNA: TGTGCCAGCAGCCCGGGCGGGGGCCAGGGAGAGACCCAGTACTTC. Protein sequence: CASSPGGGQGETQYF. Complete variable domain (other parts from reference TRBV9 and TRBJ2-5): DSGVTQTPKHLITATGQRVTLRCSPRSGDLSVYWYQQSLDQGLQFLIQYYNGEERAKGNILERFSAQQFPDLHSELNLSSLELGDSALYFCASSPGGGQGETQYFGPGTRLLVL.

The J gene is TRBJ1-1, the V gene TRBV27; the D is unclear. Trimming stripped 3 bases from V and 1 base from J, with 9 bases between. CDR3 length equals 14 residues. Germline V CDR1 and CDR2: MNHEY, SMNVEV (reference sequence). The CDR3, as DNA: TGTGCCAGCAGTTTCCGCTCAGAGAACACTGAAGCTTTCTTT. It encodes CASSFRSENTEAFF.

This clone was detected only a few times. The chain has TRBV2 and TRBJ2-7; D not resolved. The germline V and J ends were trimmed by 8 bases and 5 bases, with 7 bases remaining between them. CDR1 and CDR2 from the germline V gene are SNHLY and FYNNEI. This CDR3 is 10 amino acids long. This CDR3 reads CASRFHEQYF. The CDR3 DNA reads as TGTGCCAGCCGGTTCCACGAGCAGTACTTC.